The rows below give T cell receptor beta chains drawn from one sample of a study of beta chain features in type 1 diabetes. Sequencing used immunoSEQ multiplex PCR; TCRdb keeps in-frame clones, though not all of them. The sample carries roughly 290,000 clones, about 15% recorded once. The sample consisted of naive CD4+ T cells from blood. The receptors here all came from a man between 18 and 29 years old with type 1 diabetes. The CDR3 runs from the conserved cysteine through the conserved F or W. A D gene is named only where the DNA matches it firmly. Clone size is not always given. Where it is, it says once, few, many or a class for expanded clones.

.	.	TRBV5-1	TRBJ2-1	TGCGCCAGCAGCTTGGAAGCTGGGGAGGATGAGCAGTTCTTC	CASSLEAGEDEQFF
.	.	TRBV7-2	TRBJ2-1	TGTGCCAGCAGCCAAGAGCCAGGTTCCTACAATGAGCAGTTCTTC	CASSQEPGSYNEQFF
.	.	TRBV6-5	TRBJ2-7	TGTGCCACTGGGGAGACAGGAGCACCCTACGAGCAGTACTTC	CATGETGAPYEQYF
.	TRBD2	TRBV19	TRBJ2-1	TGTGCCAGTCTGCCCGGGGGTAGCGGGAGGAGGAATGAGCAGTTCTTC	CASLPGGSGRRNEQFF
few	TRBD2	TRBV11-2	TRBJ2-1	TGTGCCAGCAGCTTAATGGAGCGGGGGGGCGGGTACAATGAGCAGTTCTTC	CASSLMERGGGYNEQFF
few	TRBD2	TRBV5-1	TRBJ2-2	TGCGCCAGCAGCTTGGCCATCAGCGGGGGGGCCGGGGAGCTGTTTTTT	CASSLAISGGAGELFF
.	.	TRBV30	TRBJ2-1	TGTGCCTGGGAGTTGGGCAGGGACAATGAGCAGTTCTTC	CAWELGRDNEQFF
few	.	TRBV20-1	TRBJ1-1	TGCAGTGCTAGAGGACAGTCTGAAGCTTTCTTT	CSARGQSEAFF
few	.	TRBV18	TRBJ2-2	TGTGCCAGCTCACCCCAGGAAGGCACCGGGGAGCTGTTTTTT	CASSPQEGTGELFF
.	.	TRBV11-2	TRBJ2-1	TGTGCCAGCGCGAGGCTTACCAGCTCCTACAATGAGCAGTTCTTC	CASARLTSSYNEQFF
few	.	TRBV19	TRBJ1-2	TGTGCCAGTAGTAGCGACAGGAGAGGCTACACCTTC	CASSSDRRGYTF
.	TRBD1	TRBV7-2	TRBJ2-7	TGTGCCAGCAGCTTAGTACAGGGGTCCTACGAGCAGTACTTC	CASSLVQGSYEQYF
few	.	TRBV30	TRBJ1-3	TGTGCCTGGAGCCGAGGGTTCTCTGGAAACACCATATATTTT	CAWSRGFSGNTIYF
few	.	TRBV7-6	TRBJ1-5	TGTGCCAGCAGCTTAGCTCCGAATCAGCCCCAGCATTTT	CASSLAPNQPQHF
.	TRBD1	TRBV30	TRBJ2-7	TGTGCCTGGAGTGTCAACCGGGACAGTACTCCTAGGGAGCAGTACTTC	CAWSVNRDSTPREQYF
few	TRBD1	TRBV5-1	TRBJ2-1	TGCGCCAGCAGCTTTGGGGACAGTCCTTACAATGAGCAGTTCTTC	CASSFGDSPYNEQFF
few	TRBD2	TRBV9	TRBJ2-1	TGTGCCAGCAGCGCTCCAGCGGGGGGAGGCTACAATGAGCAGTTCTTC	CASSAPAGGGYNEQFF
few	TRBD1	TRBV5-4	TRBJ2-7	TGTGCCAGCAGCGCCGAACAGGGGAGAGGGTCCTACGAGCAGTACTTC	CASSAEQGRGSYEQYF
.	TRBD2	TRBV5-1	TRBJ2-1	TGCGCCAGCAGCACCGGGACTAGGGGAGAACGACAGTTCTTC	CASSTGTRGERQFF
few	.	TRBV28	TRBJ2-7	TGTGCCAGCAGTTCGGCCTACGAGCAGTACTTC	CASSSAYEQYF
few	.	TRBV28	TRBJ1-4	TGTGCCAGCATCGGGTCAGAAAATGAAAAACTGTTTTTT	CASIGSENEKLFF
.	.	TRBV5-1	TRBJ2-3	TGCGCCAGCAGCCCAGGCCTCCGGGGGTACACAGATACGCAGTATTTT	CASSPGLRGYTDTQYF
.	.	TRBV6-5	TRBJ1-1	TGTGCCAGCAGTACACCACCTAACACTGAAGCTTTCTTT	CASSTPPNTEAFF
.	.	TRBV25-1	TRBJ2-1	TGTGCCAGCAGTGAAAATGGGGGACTTCGACCTATGGAGCAGTTCTTC	CASSENGGLRPMEQFF
.	.	TRBV28	TRBJ2-3	TGTGCCAGCAGTTTTTGGCAGGGCTCAGATACGCAGTATTTT	CASSFWQGSDTQYF
.	.	TRBV5-1	TRBJ2-3	TGCGCCAGCAGCGAGACTAGAATCCGTCCAGATACGCAGTATTTT	CASSETRIRPDTQYF
few	.	TRBV21-1	TRBJ2-1	TGTGCCAGCAGCAAAACCGAACAGGGTTCTAGTTTTCGGAATGAGCAGTTCTTC	CASSKTEQGSSFRNEQFF
few	.	TRBV7-2	TRBJ1-3	TGTGCCAGCAGCCAAGGGGGTTCTGGAAACACCATATATTTT	CASSQGGSGNTIYF
few	.	TRBV27	TRBJ1-1	TGTGCCAGCAGACCCACGATCCTCAACAGGAGAAGGACTGAAGCTTTCTTT	CASRPTILNRRRTEAFF
.	.	TRBV4-2	TRBJ1-2	TGTGCCAGCAGCCAAGGCGACAGAGACTATGGCTACACCTTC	CASSQGDRDYGYTF
.	.	TRBV5-6	TRBJ1-4	TGTGCCAGCAGCTTGTTCAGGGCTAATGAAAAACTGTTTTTT	CASSLFRANEKLFF
few	.	TRBV4-3	TRBJ1-5	TGCGCCAGCAGCCAAGACAGGAATCAGCCCCAGCATTTT	CASSQDRNQPQHF
few	.	TRBV4-3	TRBJ2-3	TGCGCCAGCAGCCAAGGGGACTGGGATACGCAGTATTTT	CASSQGDWDTQYF
few	TRBD1	TRBV2	TRBJ2-2	TGTGCCAGCCTAGTGGGACAGGGAGGTACCGGGGAGCTGTTTTTT	CASLVGQGGTGELFF
.	.	TRBV19	TRBJ1-5	TGTGCCAGTAAGCGGACAGATAATCAGCCCCAGCATTTT	CASKRTDNQPQHF
few	.	TRBV28	TRBJ2-7	TGTGCCAGCAGCTCAAAGCGACGTGAGCAGTACTTC	CASSSKRREQYF
.	TRBD1	TRBV12-5	TRBJ1-2	TGTGCTAGCGGACAGGGAGAGGGCTACACCTTC	CASGQGEGYTF
few	TRBD1	TRBV11-2	TRBJ2-1	TGTGCCAGCAGCTTAGATAGTACGGGACAGGCTGTGGCGTACAATGAGCAGTTCTTC	CASSLDSTGQAVAYNEQFF
few	.	TRBV9	TRBJ2-2	TGTGCCAGCAGCGTAGCCGGGGTGGACACCGGGGAGCTGTTTTTT	CASSVAGVDTGELFF
.	.	TRBV7-9	TRBJ1-5	TGTGCCAGCAGGGCAGGGTTAGCGGGGAGCAATCAGCCCCAGCATTTT	CASRAGLAGSNQPQHF
.	TRBD2	TRBV25-1	TRBJ2-7	TGTGCCAGCAGTGAGATAACCGGACTAGCGTACCTTTACGAGCAGTACTTC	CASSEITGLAYLYEQYF
.	.	TRBV12-5	TRBJ2-1	TGTGCTAGTGGTTTGGCTGACAGTCGTCTTGCCTACAATGAGCAGTTCTTC	CASGLADSRLAYNEQFF
.	.	TRBV10-3	TRBJ2-5	TGTGCCATCGGGCGGGGACAGCAAGAGACCCAGTACTTC	CAIGRGQQETQYF
few	.	TRBV10-1	TRBJ2-5	TGCGCCAGCAGTGAAAGACGATTAGGAGGAGAGACCCAGTACTTC	CASSERRLGGETQYF
.	.	TRBV6-6	TRBJ2-1	TGTGCCAGCAGTTACAAGGCGGGGCAAAGGAATGAGCAGTTCTTC	CASSYKAGQRNEQFF
.	TRBD2	TRBV9	TRBJ2-5	TGTGCCAGCAGCCCGCTAGCGGGGGCCCAAGAGACCCAGTACTTC	CASSPLAGAQETQYF
.	TRBD1	TRBV15	TRBJ2-7	TGTGCCATCTCGTCAATCGGGACAGGGGTCCACGAGCAGTACTTC	CAISSIGTGVHEQYF
.	.	TRBV7-2	TRBJ2-3	TGTGCCAGCAGTCCGAGAACAGATACGCAGTATTTT	CASSPRTDTQYF
.	.	TRBV5-4	TRBJ1-1	TGTGCCAGCAGCTTTCGAGGAACTGGAGAAGCTTTCTTT	CASSFRGTGEAFF
few	.	TRBV29-1	TRBJ2-5	TGCAGCGTTTCTAGGACTAACCAAGAGACCCAGTACTTC	CSVSRTNQETQYF
few	.	TRBV15	TRBJ2-1	TGTGCCACCAGTGGACAGCTTTTTTACAATGAGCAGTTCTTC	CATSGQLFYNEQFF
.	TRBD2	TRBV15	TRBJ2-7	TGTGCCACCAGCAGAGATAAGGAACTAGCGGGAGACTACGAGCAGTACTTC	CATSRDKELAGDYEQYF
.	TRBD1	TRBV19	TRBJ1-5	TGTGCCAGTTCCTCGACAGGGTCTAATCAGCCCCAGCATTTT	CASSSTGSNQPQHF
few	.	TRBV29-1	TRBJ2-1	TGCAGCATCGCGGGGACGGAATACAATGAGCAGTTCTTC	CSIAGTEYNEQFF
few	TRBD1	TRBV9	TRBJ2-2	TGTGCCAGCAGCGTATCGACAGGGCGTAAGACCGGGGAGCTGTTTTTT	CASSVSTGRKTGELFF